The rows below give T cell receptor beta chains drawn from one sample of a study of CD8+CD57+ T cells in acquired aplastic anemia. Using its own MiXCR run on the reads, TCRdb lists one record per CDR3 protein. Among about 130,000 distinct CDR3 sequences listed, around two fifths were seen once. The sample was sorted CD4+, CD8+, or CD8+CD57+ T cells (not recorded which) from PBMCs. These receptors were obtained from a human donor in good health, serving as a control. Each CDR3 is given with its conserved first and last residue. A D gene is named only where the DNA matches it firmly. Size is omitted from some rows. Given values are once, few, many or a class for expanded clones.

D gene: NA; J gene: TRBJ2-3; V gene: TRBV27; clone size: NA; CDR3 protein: CASSSSDGTDTQYF; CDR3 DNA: TGTGCCAGCAGTTCGAGTGACGGCACAGATACGCAGTATTTT
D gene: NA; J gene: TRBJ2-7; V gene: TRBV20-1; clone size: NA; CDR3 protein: CSASPQGAGGYEQYF; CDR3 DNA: TGCAGTGCTAGCCCCCAGGGGGCGGGAGGCTACGAGCAGTACTTC
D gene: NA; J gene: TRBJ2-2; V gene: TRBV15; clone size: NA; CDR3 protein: CATSRRTVTGELFF; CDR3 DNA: TGTGCCACCAGCAGAAGAACAGTAACCGGGGAGCTGTTTTTT
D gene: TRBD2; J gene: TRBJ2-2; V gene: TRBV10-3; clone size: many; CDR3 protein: CAIRAGATNTGELFF; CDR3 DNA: TGTGCCATCAGAGCGGGGGCGACGAACACCGGGGAGCTGTTTTTT
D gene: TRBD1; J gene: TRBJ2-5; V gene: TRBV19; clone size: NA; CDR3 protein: CASSIRDRETQYF; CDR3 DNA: TGTGCCAGTAGTATCCGGGACAGGGAGACCCAGTACTTC
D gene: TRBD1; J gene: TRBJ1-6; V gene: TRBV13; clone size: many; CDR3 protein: CASSSNTWTGQGPLHF; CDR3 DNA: TGTGCCAGCAGCTCCAATACCTGGACAGGGCAAGGACCCCTCCACTTT
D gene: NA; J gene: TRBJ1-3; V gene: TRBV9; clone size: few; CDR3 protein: CASSSLPEASSGNTIYF; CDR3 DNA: TGTGCCAGCAGCTCGTTACCGGAAGCGAGCTCTGGAAACACCATATATTTT
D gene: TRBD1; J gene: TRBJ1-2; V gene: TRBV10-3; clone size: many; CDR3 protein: CAIIGQGSYGYTF; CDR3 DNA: TGTGCCATCATCGGACAGGGCTCCTACGGCTACACCTTC
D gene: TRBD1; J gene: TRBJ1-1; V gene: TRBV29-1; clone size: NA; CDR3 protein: CSVRRWTGGEYTEAFF; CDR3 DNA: TGCAGCGTGCGAAGATGGACAGGGGGAGAGTACACTGAAGCTTTCTTT
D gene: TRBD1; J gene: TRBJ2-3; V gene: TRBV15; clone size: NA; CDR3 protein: CATSPETGEGTDTQYF; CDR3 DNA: TGTGCCACCAGCCCCGAGACAGGGGAAGGAACAGATACGCAGTATTTT
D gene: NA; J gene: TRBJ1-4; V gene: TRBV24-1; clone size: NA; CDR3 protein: CATREYATNEKLFF; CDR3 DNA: TGTGCCACCAGGGAATACGCAACTAATGAAAAACTGTTTTTT
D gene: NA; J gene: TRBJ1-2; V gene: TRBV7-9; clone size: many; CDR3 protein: CASSTTEGTYGYTF; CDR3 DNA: TGTGCCAGCAGCACCACGGAGGGGACCTATGGCTACACCTTC
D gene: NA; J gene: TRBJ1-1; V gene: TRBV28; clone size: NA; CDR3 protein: CASPPDRRNTEAFF; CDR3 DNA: TGTGCCAGCCCCCCGGACCGGAGGAACACTGAAGCTTTCTTT
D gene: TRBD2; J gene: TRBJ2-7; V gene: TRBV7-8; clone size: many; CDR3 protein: CASSSGLAGGPVYEQYF; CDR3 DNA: TGTGCCAGCAGCTCCGGACTAGCGGGAGGTCCCGTCTACGAGCAGTACTTC
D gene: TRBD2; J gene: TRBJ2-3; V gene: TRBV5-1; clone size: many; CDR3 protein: CASSLDAIAGVSTDTQYF; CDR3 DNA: TGCGCCAGCAGCTTGGACGCAATAGCGGGGGTTTCCACAGATACGCAGTATTTT
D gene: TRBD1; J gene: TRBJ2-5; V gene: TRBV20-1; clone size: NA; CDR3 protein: CSASGTGVVKTQYF; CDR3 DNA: TGCAGTGCTAGTGGGACAGGGGTTGTGAAGACCCAGTACTTC
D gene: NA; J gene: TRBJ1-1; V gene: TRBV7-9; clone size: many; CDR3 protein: CASSPWGPNTEAFF; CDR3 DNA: TGTGCCAGCAGCCCTTGGGGTCCGAACACTGAAGCTTTCTTT
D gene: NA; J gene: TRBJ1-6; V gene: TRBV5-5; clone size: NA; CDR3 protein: CASSLDLGQDSPLHF; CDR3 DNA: TGTGCCAGCAGCTTGGATCTGGGGCAGGATTCACCCCTCCACTTT
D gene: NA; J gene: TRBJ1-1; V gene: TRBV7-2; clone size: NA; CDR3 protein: CANSLTGNTEAFF; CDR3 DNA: TGTGCCAACAGCTTAACAGGGAACACTGAAGCTTTCTTT
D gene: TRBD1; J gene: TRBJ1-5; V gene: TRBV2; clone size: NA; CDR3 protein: CASSTDRNNQPQHF; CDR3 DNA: TGTGCCAGCAGTACGGACAGGAACAATCAGCCCCAGCATTTT
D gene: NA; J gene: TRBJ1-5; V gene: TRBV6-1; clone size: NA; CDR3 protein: CASSDNPGNQPQHF; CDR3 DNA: TGTGCCAGCAGTGATAATCCGGGGAATCAGCCCCAGCATTTT
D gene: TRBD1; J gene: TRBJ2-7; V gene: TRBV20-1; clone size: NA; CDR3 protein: CSARGGQGEYEQYF; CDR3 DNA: TGCAGTGCTAGAGGGGGACAGGGGGAATACGAGCAGTACTTC
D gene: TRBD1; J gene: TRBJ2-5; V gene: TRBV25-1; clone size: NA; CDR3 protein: CASSETTGPIQETQYF; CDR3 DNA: TGTGCCAGCAGTGAGACGACAGGGCCCATCCAAGAGACCCAGTACTTC
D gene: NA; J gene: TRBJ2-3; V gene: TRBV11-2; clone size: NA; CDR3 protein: CASSSSLVTTDTQYF; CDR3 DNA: TGTGCCAGCAGCTCCTCCTTAGTGACCACAGATACGCAGTATTTT
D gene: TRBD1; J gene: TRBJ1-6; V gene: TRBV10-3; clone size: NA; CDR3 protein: CAISESMGQGNSPLHF; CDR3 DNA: TGTGCCATCAGTGAGTCTATGGGACAGGGGAATTCACCCCTCCACTTT
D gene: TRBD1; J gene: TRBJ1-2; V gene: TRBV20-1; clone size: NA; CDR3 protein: CSAPRGGTGDQSYTF; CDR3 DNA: TGCAGTGCCCCGAGAGGAGGGACAGGGGACCAAAGCTACACCTTC
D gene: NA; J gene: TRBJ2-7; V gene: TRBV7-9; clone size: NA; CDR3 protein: CASSPQGRSSYEQYF; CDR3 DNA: TGTGCCAGCAGCCCGCAGGGAAGAAGCTCCTACGAGCAGTACTTC
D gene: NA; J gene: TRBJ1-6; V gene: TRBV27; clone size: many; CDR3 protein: CASSPLTGRAYNSPLHF; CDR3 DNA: TGTGCCAGCAGTCCTCTAACGGGCAGGGCCTATAATTCACCCCTCCACTTT
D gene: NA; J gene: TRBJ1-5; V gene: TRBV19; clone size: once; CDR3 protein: CASSIWSNSNQPQHF; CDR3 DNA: TGTGCCAGTAGTATCTGGAGTAATAGCAATCAGCCCCAGCATTTT